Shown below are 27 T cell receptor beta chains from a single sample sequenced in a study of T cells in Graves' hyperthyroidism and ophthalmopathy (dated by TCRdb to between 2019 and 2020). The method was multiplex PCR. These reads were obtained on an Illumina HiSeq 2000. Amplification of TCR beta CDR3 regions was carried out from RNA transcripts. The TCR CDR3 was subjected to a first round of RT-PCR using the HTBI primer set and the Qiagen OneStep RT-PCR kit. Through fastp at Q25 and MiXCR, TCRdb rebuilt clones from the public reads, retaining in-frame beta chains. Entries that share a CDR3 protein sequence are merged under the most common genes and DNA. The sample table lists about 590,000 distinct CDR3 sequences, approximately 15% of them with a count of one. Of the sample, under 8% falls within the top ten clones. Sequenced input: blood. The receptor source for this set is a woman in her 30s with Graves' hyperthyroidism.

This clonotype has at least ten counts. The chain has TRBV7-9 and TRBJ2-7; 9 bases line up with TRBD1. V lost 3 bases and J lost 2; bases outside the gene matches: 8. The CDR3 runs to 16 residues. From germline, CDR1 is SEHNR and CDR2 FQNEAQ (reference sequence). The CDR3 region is CASSFTPGQGTYEQYF. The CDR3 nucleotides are TGTGCCAGCAGCTTCACCCCGGGACAGGGAACCTACGAGCAGTACTTC.

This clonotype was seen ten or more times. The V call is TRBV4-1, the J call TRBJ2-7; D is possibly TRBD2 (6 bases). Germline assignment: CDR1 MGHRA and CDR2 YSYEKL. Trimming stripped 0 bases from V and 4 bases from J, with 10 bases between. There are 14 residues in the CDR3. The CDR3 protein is CASSQEGDLYEQYF. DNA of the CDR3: TGCGCCAGCAGCCAAGAGGGGGACTTATACGAGCAGTACTTC.

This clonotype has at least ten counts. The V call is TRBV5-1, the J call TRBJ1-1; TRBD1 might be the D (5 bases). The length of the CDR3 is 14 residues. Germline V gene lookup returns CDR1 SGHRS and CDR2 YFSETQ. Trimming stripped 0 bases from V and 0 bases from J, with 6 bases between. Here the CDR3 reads CASSLADMNTEAFF. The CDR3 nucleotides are TGCGCCAGCAGCTTGGCGGACATGAACACTGAAGCTTTCTTT. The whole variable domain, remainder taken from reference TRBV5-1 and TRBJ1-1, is KAGVTQTPRYLIKTRGQQVTLSCSPISGHRSVSWYQQTPGQGLQFLFEYFSETQRNKGNFPGRFSGRQFSNSRSEMNVSTLELGDSALYLCASSLADMNTEAFFGQGTRLTVV.

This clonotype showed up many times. The CDR3 region has the DNA TGTGCCAGCAGCTTAATGCGACTCTACGAGCAGTACTTC. It encodes CASSLMRLYEQYF. The V call is TRBV7-2, the J call TRBJ2-7; the D is unclear. Deletions cut 2 bases from V and 3 bases from J, with 8 bases between. This CDR3 has 13 amino acids. Germline V lookup: CDR1 SGHTA, CDR2 FQGNSA.

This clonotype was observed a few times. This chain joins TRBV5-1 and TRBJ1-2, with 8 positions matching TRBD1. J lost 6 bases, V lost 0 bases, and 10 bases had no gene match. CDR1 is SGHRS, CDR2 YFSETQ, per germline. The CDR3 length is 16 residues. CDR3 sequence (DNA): TGCGCCAGCAGCTTGGATGGACAGGGAAGAGTCAATGGCTACACCTTC. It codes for CASSLDGQGRVNGYTF.

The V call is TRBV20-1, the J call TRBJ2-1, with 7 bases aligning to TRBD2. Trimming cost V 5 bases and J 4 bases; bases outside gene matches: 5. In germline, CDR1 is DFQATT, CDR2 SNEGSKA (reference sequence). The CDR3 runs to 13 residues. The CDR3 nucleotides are TGCAGTGCTGCAGCGGGATTATACAATGAGCAGTTCTTC. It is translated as CSAAAGLYNEQFF.

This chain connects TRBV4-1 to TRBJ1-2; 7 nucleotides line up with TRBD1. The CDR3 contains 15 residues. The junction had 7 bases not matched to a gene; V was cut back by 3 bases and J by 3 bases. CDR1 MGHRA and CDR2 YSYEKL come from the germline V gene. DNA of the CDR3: TGCGCCAGCAGCCACAGGGGCCAGGGGGACTATGGCTACACCTTC. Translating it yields CASSHRGQGDYGYTF.

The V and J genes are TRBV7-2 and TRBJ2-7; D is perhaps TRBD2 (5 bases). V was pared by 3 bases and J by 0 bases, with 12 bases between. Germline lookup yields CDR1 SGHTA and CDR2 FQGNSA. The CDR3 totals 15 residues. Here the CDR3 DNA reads TGTGCCAGCAGCTTCTATCGGGGAAACTCCTACGAGCAGTACTTC. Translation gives CASSFYRGNSYEQYF.

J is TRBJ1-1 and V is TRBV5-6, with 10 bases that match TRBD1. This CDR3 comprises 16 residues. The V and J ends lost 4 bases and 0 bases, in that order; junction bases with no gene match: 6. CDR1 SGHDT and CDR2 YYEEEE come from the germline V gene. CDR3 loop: CASSPGTGVMNTEAFF. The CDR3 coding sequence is TGTGCCAGCAGCCCCGGGACAGGGGTCATGAACACTGAAGCTTTCTTT.

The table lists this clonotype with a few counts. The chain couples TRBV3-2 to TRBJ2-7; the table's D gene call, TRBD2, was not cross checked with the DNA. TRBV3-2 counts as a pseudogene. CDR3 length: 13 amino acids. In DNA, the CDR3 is TGTGCCAGCAGCCCCGAACTAGGAGATGAGCAGTACTTC. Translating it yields CASSPELGDEQYF.

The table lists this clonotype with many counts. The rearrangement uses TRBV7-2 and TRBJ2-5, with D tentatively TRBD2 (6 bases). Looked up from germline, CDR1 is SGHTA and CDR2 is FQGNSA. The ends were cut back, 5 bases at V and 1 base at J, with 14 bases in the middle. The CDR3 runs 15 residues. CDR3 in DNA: TGTGCCAGCAGCGCCCTGGGGGAGGCCCAAGAGACCCAGTACTTC. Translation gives CASSALGEAQETQYF.

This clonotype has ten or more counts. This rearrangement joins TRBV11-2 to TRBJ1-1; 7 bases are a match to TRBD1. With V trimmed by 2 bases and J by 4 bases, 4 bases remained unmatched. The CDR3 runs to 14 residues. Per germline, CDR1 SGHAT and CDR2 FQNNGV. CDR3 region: CASSLMTGSTEAFF. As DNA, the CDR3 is TGTGCCAGCAGCTTAATGACAGGGTCCACTGAAGCTTTCTTT.

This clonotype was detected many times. CDR3 in amino acids: CASSEHPRSFGEQFF. CDR3 in DNA: TGTGCCAGCAGTGAACACCCCCGTTCCTTTGGTGAGCAGTTCTTC. This rearrangement joins TRBV6-1 to TRBJ2-1; no definite D call. The germline V gene has CDR1 MNHNS and CDR2 SASEGT. The CDR3 is 15 amino acids. Trimming took 2 bases from V and 9 from J, leaving 17 bases between them.

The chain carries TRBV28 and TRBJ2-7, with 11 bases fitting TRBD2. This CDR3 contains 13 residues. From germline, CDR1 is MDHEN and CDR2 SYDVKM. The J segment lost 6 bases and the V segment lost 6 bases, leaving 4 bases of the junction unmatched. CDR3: CASRTSGKGEQYF. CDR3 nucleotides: TGTGCCAGCAGGACTAGCGGGAAGGGCGAGCAGTACTTC.

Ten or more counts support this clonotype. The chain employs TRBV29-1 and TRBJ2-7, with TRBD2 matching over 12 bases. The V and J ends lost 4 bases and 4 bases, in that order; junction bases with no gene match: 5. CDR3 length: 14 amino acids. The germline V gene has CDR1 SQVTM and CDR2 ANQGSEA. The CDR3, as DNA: TGCAGCGTTGTAGGACTAGCGGGAATATACGAGCAGTACTTC. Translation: CSVVGLAGIYEQYF.

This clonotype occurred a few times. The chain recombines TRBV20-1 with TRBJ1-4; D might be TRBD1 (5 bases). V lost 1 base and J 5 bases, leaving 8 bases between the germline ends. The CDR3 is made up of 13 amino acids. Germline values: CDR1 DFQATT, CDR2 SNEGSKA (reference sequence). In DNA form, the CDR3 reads TGCAGTGCTAGAGGCAGGGCAAATGAAAAACTGTTTTTT. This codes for CSARGRANEKLFF.

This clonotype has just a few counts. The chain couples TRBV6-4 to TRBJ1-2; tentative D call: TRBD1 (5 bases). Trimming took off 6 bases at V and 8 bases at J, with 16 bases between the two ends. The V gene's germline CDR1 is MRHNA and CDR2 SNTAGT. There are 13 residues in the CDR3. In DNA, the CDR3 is TGTGCCAGCAGCCCCGGAGGGGTCTCAGGCTACACCTTC. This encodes CASSPGGVSGYTF.

CDR3 nucleotide sequence: TGTGCCAGCAGCCGGTCCGGGACAGGGGAGCCCCAGCATTTT. Its protein is CASSRSGTGEPQHF. The J gene is TRBJ1-5, the V gene TRBV4-2; 10 bases match TRBD1. This CDR3 spans 14 amino acids. V shed 4 bases and J 8 bases; nucleotides not matched to a gene: 5. Germline V CDR1 and CDR2: LGHNA, YNFKEQ.

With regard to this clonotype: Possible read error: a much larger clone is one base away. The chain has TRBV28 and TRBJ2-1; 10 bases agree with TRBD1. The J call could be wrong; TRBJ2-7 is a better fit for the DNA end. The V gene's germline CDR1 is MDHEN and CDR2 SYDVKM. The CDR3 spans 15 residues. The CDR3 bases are TGTGCCAGCACCACGGGGACAGGGGCCTACAATGAGCAGTACTTC. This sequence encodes CASTTGTGAYNEQYF.

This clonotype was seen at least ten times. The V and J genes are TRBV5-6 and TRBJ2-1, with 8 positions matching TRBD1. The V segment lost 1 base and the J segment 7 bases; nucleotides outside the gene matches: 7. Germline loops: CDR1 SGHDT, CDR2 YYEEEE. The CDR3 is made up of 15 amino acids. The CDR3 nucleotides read TGTGCCAGCAGCTTGAAGGGACAGGCCTGGAATGAGCAGTTCTTC. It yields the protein CASSLKGQAWNEQFF. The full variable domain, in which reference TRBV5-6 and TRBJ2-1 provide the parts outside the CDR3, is DAGVTQSPTHLIKTRGQQVTLRCSPKSGHDTVSWYQQALGQGPQFIFQYYEEEERQRGNFPDRFSGHQFPNYSSELNVNALLLGDSALYLCASSLKGQAWNEQFFGPGTRLTVL.

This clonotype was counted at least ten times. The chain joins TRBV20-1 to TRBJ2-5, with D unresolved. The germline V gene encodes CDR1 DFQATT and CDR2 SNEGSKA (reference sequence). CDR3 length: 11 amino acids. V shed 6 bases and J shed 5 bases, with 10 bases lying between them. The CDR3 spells CSAEILETQYF. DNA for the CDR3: TGCAGTGCCGAGATTTTGGAGACCCAGTACTTC.

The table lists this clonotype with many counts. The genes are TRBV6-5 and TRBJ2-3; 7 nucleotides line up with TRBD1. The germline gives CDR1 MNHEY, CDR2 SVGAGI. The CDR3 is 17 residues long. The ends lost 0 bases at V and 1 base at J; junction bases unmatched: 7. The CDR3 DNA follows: TGTGCCAGCAGTTACTCGGTAGGGGGCGAGGGCACAGATACGCAGTATTTT. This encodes CASSYSVGGEGTDTQYF.

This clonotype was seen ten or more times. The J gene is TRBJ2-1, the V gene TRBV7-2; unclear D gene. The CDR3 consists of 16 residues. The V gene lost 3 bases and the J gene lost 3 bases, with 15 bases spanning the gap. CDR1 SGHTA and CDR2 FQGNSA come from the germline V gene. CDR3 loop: CASSFLVYSNYNEQFF. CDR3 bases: TGTGCCAGCAGCTTTTTGGTATACAGCAACTACAATGAGCAGTTCTTC.

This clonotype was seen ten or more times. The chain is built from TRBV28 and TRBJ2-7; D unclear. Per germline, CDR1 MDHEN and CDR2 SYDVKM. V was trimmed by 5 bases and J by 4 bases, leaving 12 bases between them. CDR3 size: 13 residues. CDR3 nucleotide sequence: TGTGCCAGCAGTCCGGCACGTCTTTACGAGCAGTACTTC. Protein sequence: CASSPARLYEQYF.

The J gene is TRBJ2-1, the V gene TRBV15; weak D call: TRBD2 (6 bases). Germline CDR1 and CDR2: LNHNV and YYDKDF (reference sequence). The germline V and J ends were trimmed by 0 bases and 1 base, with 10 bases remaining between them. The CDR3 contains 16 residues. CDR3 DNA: TGTGCCACCAGCAGAGAATTTGCGGGATCCTACAATGAGCAGTTCTTC. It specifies CATSREFAGSYNEQFF.

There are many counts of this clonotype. The CDR3 DNA reads as TGCAGTGCTAGAGATCCGAGACAGGGACCCGGGGAGCTGTTTTTT. Translation gives CSARDPRQGPGELFF. This sequence joins TRBV20-1 and TRBJ2-2, with 7 bases identical to TRBD1. With V trimmed by 0 bases and J by 6 bases, 7 bases remained unmatched. This CDR3 is 15 amino acids long. The germline CDR1 and CDR2 sequences are DFQATT and SNEGSKA (reference sequence).

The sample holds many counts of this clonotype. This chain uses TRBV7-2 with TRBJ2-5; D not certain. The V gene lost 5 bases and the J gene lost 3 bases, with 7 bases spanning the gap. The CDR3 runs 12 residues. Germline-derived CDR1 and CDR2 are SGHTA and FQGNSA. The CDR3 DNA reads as TGTGCCAGCAGCGGCCCAAAAGAGACCCAGTACTTC. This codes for CASSGPKETQYF.